The clone carrying this TCR beta chain was counted a single time. Its antigen is not known. In germline, CDR1 is LGHNA, CDR2 YSLEER. There are 17 residues in the CDR3. The ends lost 4 bases at V and 3 bases at J; junction bases unmatched: 9. Cell sorting via CD45RO/CCR7/CD25/CD127/CD95/CD27 was performed to obtain CD4+ naive, central memory, regulatory and stem cell-like memory cells. The data stem from a study of beta chain features in type 1 diabetes. Overall study findings and caveats: Unsettled here was the matter of whether HLA type influences TCRB rearrangement. The study found moderately but significantly shorter TCRB CDR3s in all four CD4+ subsets of Type 1 diabetes patients.

Expressed TCRB transcripts were sequenced because the entire RNA isolate underwent reverse transcription. Approximately 3.5 million reads was the average for naive, central memory and regulatory T cell samples. Using immunoSEQ multiplex PCR, the repertoire was profiled, and TCRdb retains in-frame clones only, with some absent. The profile covers more than 250,000 clones, with approximately 20% appearing a single time and about 0.027% taken by the ten largest. The receptor's source is a woman aged 40 to 55 with type 1 diabetes. The V call is TRBV4-3, the J call TRBJ2-1, with 10 bases that match TRBD2. Sequencing input: naive CD4+ T cells from blood. The CDR3 nucleotides read TGCGCCAGCAGCCTCGCTATAGCGGGGGGCAACTACAATGAGCAGTTCTTC. Translation: CASSLAIAGGNYNEQFF.